This is a list of T cell receptor beta chains from one sample in a study of OX40 agonist ivuxolimab in advanced cancers. Clones were read by immunoSEQ multiplex PCR, and TCRdb kept only the in-frame ones, dropping some. This repertoire shows about 69,000 clones, roughly nine tenths found once; its top ten account for 5.5% to 8%. This material consisted of CD4+ or CD8+ T cells sorted from blood, taken in a trial of the OX40 agonist ivuxolimab. The receptor set was obtained from an adult with an advanced solid tumor such as melanoma, head and neck, liver or kidney cancer. Each CDR3 is given with its conserved first and last residue. D genes are given only for firm matches.

NA | TRBJ2-7 | TRBV6-1 | TGTGCCAGCAATGAGGGTATCTACGAGCAGTACTTC | CASNEGIYEQYF
NA | TRBJ2-2 | TRBV7-6 | TGTGCCAGCAGCTTAACTAGGGAGCTGTTTTTT | CASSLTRELFF
NA | TRBJ1-2 | TRBV27 | TGTGCCAGCAGCCTCCTGGGAGCTAACTATGGCTACACCTTC | CASSLLGANYGYTF
TRBD2 | TRBJ2-7 | TRBV13 | TGTGCCAGCACCTCCTTGGGGCGGGAGGCTATTTACGAGCAGTACTTC | CASTSLGREAIYEQYF
TRBD1 | TRBJ2-7 | TRBV11-2 | TGTGCCAGCAGCTGGCCGGGACAGGGGAGATACGAGCAGTACTTC | CASSWPGQGRYEQYF
TRBD2 | TRBJ2-1 | TRBV29-1 | TGCAGCGTTGAAGGTCTAGCGGACTCCTACAATGAGCAGTTCTTC | CSVEGLADSYNEQFF
NA | TRBJ1-1 | TRBV5-1 | TGCGCCAGCAGCTTGGGGGAGGGGAACACTGAAGCTTTCTTT | CASSLGEGNTEAFF
NA | TRBJ1-1 | TRBV5-1 | TGCGCCAGCAGCTTGGGAGGGGGGATGAACACTGAAGCTTTCTTT | CASSLGGGMNTEAFF
NA | TRBJ2-7 | TRBV7-9 | TGTGCCAGCAGTACACAGGGCTACGAGCAGTACTTC | CASSTQGYEQYF
NA | TRBJ1-5 | TRBV16 | TGTGCCAGCAGCCTCTCCGGGAAGGGGGTCGGGCAGCCCCAGCATTTT | CASSLSGKGVGQPQHF
NA | TRBJ1-1 | TRBV27 | TGTGCCAGCACCGACGTAGATAATGAAGCTTTCTTT | CASTDVDNEAFF
NA | TRBJ2-2 | TRBV27 | TGTGCCAGCAGTTTTGGGGCCGGGGAGCTGTTTTTT | CASSFGAGELFF
NA | TRBJ1-2 | TRBV4-1 | TGCGCCAGCAGCCAAGATACGGGACTCTATGGCTACACCTTC | CASSQDTGLYGYTF
NA | TRBJ2-7 | TRBV13 | TGTGCCAGCAGCTTACAGGGCCCGATCTCCTACGAGCAGTACTTC | CASSLQGPISYEQYF